The 9 T cell receptor beta chains reported below all come from one sample, sequenced in a study of cytomegalovirus exposure and HLA in healthy donors. The PCR made use of 60 Vbeta and 13 Jbeta primers. Method: immunoSEQ multiplex PCR; TCRdb's copy keeps in-frame clones and lacks some. The sample yields some 160,000 clones, over 75% seen once. Sequenced material: PBMCs. These receptor sequences come from a woman in her 30s in good health and CMV-seronegative.

The chain couples TRBV15 to TRBJ1-2, with TRBD1 identical over 7 bases. Trimming at V came to 0 bases and at J to 5 bases, leaving 9 bases not matched to a gene. The CDR3 contains 16 residues. Per the germline V gene, CDR1 is LNHNV and CDR2 is YYDKDF (reference sequence). The CDR3 DNA reads TGTGCCACCAGCAGAGAGAGGGCGACAGGGCGATATGGCTACACCTTC. Amino acid sequence: CATSRERATGRYGYTF. Filled out from reference TRBV15 and TRBJ1-2, the complete variable domain reads DAMVIQNPRYQVTQFGKPVTLSCSQTLNHNVMYWYQQKSSQAPKLLFHYYDKDFNNEADTPDNFQSRRPNTSFCFLDIRSPGLGDTAMYLCATSRERATGRYGYTFGSGTRLTVV.

This clone was counted between two and nine times. The rearrangement links TRBV30 to TRBJ1-1; D ambiguous. Germline V gene lookup returns CDR1 GTSNPN and CDR2 SVGIG (reference sequence). V was pared by 4 bases and J by 1 base, with 7 bases between. The CDR3 has 12 amino acids. The CDR3 sequence is CAWTSENTEAFF. Written as DNA, the CDR3 is TGTGCCTGGACCTCAGAGAACACTGAAGCTTTCTTT.

In this sample, this clone turned up a few times. This rearrangement joins TRBV5-4 to TRBJ2-1, with 13 bases that match TRBD2. The ends lost 5 bases at V and 5 bases at J; junction bases unmatched: 4. The CDR3 consists of 15 residues. CDR1 is SGHNT, CDR2 YYREEE, per germline (reference sequence). CDR3 bases: TGTGCCAGCAGGACGGGACTAGCGGGGAACAATGAGCAGTTCTTC. Protein product: CASRTGLAGNNEQFF.

The chain links TRBV19 to TRBJ1-6; D remains unclear. The V end was cut by 3 bases, the J end by 1 base, with 13 bases between. This CDR3 region has 17 residues. Looked up from germline, CDR1 is LNHDA and CDR2 is SQIVND (reference sequence). CDR3 region: CASSIAGGRSYNSPLHF. The CDR3 nucleotides read TGTGCCAGTAGTATCGCCGGCGGTAGGTCCTATAATTCACCCCTCCACTTT.

This sequence joins TRBV5-4 and TRBJ2-7; 7 bases match TRBD1. The CDR3 contains 13 residues. V lost 2 bases and J lost 2; bases outside the gene matches: 1. CDR1 and CDR2 from the germline V gene are SGHNT and YYREEE (reference sequence). CDR3 sequence (DNA): TGTGCCAGCAGCTTTGGGACAGCCTACGAGCAGTACTTC. Its protein is CASSFGTAYEQYF.

The genes are TRBV20-1 and TRBJ2-5; no reliable D call. This CDR3 region has 10 residues. Germline-derived CDR1 and CDR2 are DFQATT and SNEGSKA (reference sequence). The V gene lost 1 base and the J gene lost 5 bases, with 2 bases spanning the gap. The DNA of the CDR3 is TGCAGTGCTAGAGCGGAGACCCAGTACTTC. Translating gives CSARAETQYF.

This chain uses TRBV5-6 with TRBJ1-2, with TRBD1 identical over 10 bases. Unmatched junction bases numbered 1, after V lost 2 bases and J lost 6 bases. CDR1 is SGHDT, CDR2 YYEEEE, per germline. The CDR3 is 13 amino acids. The CDR3 region has the DNA TGTGCCAGCAGCTTTGGACAGGGGGATGGCTACACCTTC. Translation gives CASSFGQGDGYTF.

This chain connects TRBV27 to TRBJ2-3; D gene unclear. Trimming pared 2 bases from V and 6 bases from J, leaving 6 bases between. This CDR3 has 12 amino acids. Germline V gives CDR1 MNHEY, CDR2 SMNVEV (reference sequence). The CDR3 nucleotides read TGTGCCAGCAGTTTAGTCGGTGATACGCAGTATTTT. Amino acid sequence: CASSLVGDTQYF.

The gene calls are TRBV27 and TRBJ1-1; no firm D call. Looked up from germline, CDR1 is MNHEY and CDR2 is SMNVEV (reference sequence). The CDR3 sequence is 16 residues long. The ends were cut back, 0 bases at V and 7 bases at J, with 18 bases in the middle. The CDR3 spells CASSLSNRITGDEAFF. CDR3 DNA sequence: TGTGCCAGCAGTTTATCCAATCGAATCACCGGGGATGAAGCTTTCTTT.